The 15 T cell receptor beta chains listed next were all sequenced from one sample in a study of identical twins. TCRdb reprocessed the 5' RACE reads via MiXCR and lists one record per CDR3 protein. This table has roughly 750,000 distinct CDR3 sequences, 21% appearing once. The same data also contributed to another study, on T cells expressing NK-cell markers.

Sequences were obtained from PBMCs. All receptors derive from a woman between 18 and 29 years old in good health.

This clonotype was counted between two and nine times. V and J are TRBV25-1 and TRBJ1-1; D remains ambiguous. Germline CDR1 reads MGHDK; CDR2 reads SYGVNS. There are 13 residues in the CDR3. Between the trimmed V and J ends, which lost 2 bases and 0 bases, there was a span of 4 bases. CDR3 protein: CASSEPVNTEAFF. In DNA form, the CDR3 reads TGTGCCAGCAGTGAACCCGTGAACACTGAAGCTTTCTTT.

The V gene is TRBV6-1, the J gene TRBJ2-3; 9 bases agree with TRBD2. The CDR3 is 14 residues long. The V gene's germline CDR1 is MNHNS and CDR2 SASEGT. Trimming at V came to 9 bases and at J to 1 base, leaving 5 bases not matched to a gene. Here the CDR3 DNA reads TGTGCCAGTGGCGGGGGGGACGGCACAGATACGCAGTATTTT. Protein: CASGGGDGTDTQYF.

This clonotype was seen ten or more times. The V and J genes are TRBV12-3 or TRBV12-4 and TRBJ2-3; 11 bases agree with TRBD2. The CDR3 extends over 16 amino acids. J lost 2 bases, V lost 4 bases, and 5 bases had no gene match. The CDR3 reads CASSYTSGGATDTQYF. The CDR3 DNA reads as TGTGCCAGCAGTTACACTAGCGGGGGAGCCACAGATACGCAGTATTTT.

The V gene is TRBV6-5, the J gene TRBJ2-3; 8 bases match TRBD1. Germline loops: CDR1 MNHEY, CDR2 SVGAGI. V trimming: 1 base; J trimming: 5 bases; junction bases outside the gene matches: 8. The CDR3 consists of 16 residues. DNA for the CDR3: TGTGCCAGCAGTTACTATGGACAGGGAAATAGAGATACGCAGTATTTT. Residues: CASSYYGQGNRDTQYF.

The chain links TRBV7-7 to TRBJ2-5, with TRBD2 matching over 7 bases. This CDR3 is 15 amino acids long. The V segment lost 2 bases and the J segment 2 bases; nucleotides outside the gene matches: 5. Germline V lookup: CDR1 SSHAT, CDR2 FNYEAQ (reference sequence). Here the CDR3 DNA reads TGTGCCAGCAGCTTATCATCCGGGAGGCAAGAGACCCAGTACTTC. Its translation: CASSLSSGRQETQYF.

The chain joins TRBV12-3 or TRBV12-4 to TRBJ2-3; D is uncertain. This CDR3 has 10 amino acids. V was pared by 3 bases and J by 7 bases, with 2 bases between. DNA of the CDR3: TGTGCCAGCAGTTTTAATACGCAGTATTTT. Translation: CASSFNTQYF.

V and J are TRBV25-1 and TRBJ2-3; TRBD1 or TRBD2 may be the D gene (5 bases each). This CDR3 has 16 residues. The V end lost 8 bases, the J end lost 2 bases, and 20 bases lay between the germline ends. Germline lookup yields CDR1 MGHDK and CDR2 SYGVNS. The CDR3 sequence: CASSEGDPGYTDTQYF. The CDR3 nucleotides are TGTGCCAGCTCCGAAGGGGACCCCGGGTACACAGATACGCAGTATTTT.

The J gene is TRBJ2-3, the V gene TRBV10-1, with 10 bases matching TRBD2. The V and J ends lost 3 bases and 3 bases, in that order; junction bases with no gene match: 3. The CDR3 is made up of 15 amino acids. In germline, CDR1 is WNHNN, CDR2 SYGVQD (reference sequence). For the CDR3, the DNA is TGCGCCAGCAGTGATACAGCGGGAGGGACAGATACGCAGTATTTT. Translating gives CASSDTAGGTDTQYF.

This clonotype was counted many times. The chain is built from TRBV5-1 and TRBJ1-3; 7 bases align to TRBD1. This CDR3 is built from 15 residues. V shed 0 bases, J shed 8 bases, and the junction held 8 bases outside the gene matches. Germline-derived CDR1 and CDR2 are SGHRS and YFSETQ. The CDR3 DNA is TGCGCCAGCAGCTTGGTACACAGGGGAGCACACACCATATATTTT. Amino acids: CASSLVHRGAHTIYF.

Many counts were recorded for this clonotype. The CDR3 region has the DNA TGCAGCGTTGGGGAACAGACGAACACTGAAGCTTTCTTT. This gives the protein CSVGEQTNTEAFF. The V gene is TRBV29-1, the J gene TRBJ1-1; D is ambiguous. This CDR3 is built from 13 residues. V lost 4 bases and J 1 base, leaving 10 bases between the germline ends. The germline V gene encodes CDR1 SQVTM and CDR2 ANQGSEA.

This clonotype has more than one count but fewer than ten. The chain has TRBV9 and TRBJ2-6; 12 bases fit TRBD2. Per the germline V gene, CDR1 is SGDLS and CDR2 is YYNGEE. The CDR3 spans 20 residues. The junction had 11 bases not matched to a gene; V was cut back by 4 bases and J by 0 bases. In DNA, the CDR3 is TGTGCCAGCAGCCCGAGGACTAGCGGGGCCTTACACTCTGGGGCCAACGTCCTGACTTTC. It is translated as CASSPRTSGALHSGANVLTF.

The gene calls are TRBV6-4 and TRBJ2-1; D is perhaps TRBD2 (5 bases). The CDR3 covers 15 residues. CDR1 MRHNA and CDR2 SNTAGT come from the germline V gene. V lost 4 bases and J lost 1, with 11 bases in between. The chain's CDR3 is CASSAQEASYNEQFF. Here the CDR3 DNA reads TGTGCCAGCAGTGCTCAGGAGGCGTCCTACAATGAGCAGTTCTTC.

The J gene is TRBJ2-3, the V gene TRBV20-1; D perhaps matches TRBD2 (5 bases). Germline-derived CDR1 and CDR2 are DFQATT and SNEGSKA (reference sequence). The V end was cut by 0 bases, the J end by 6 bases, with 13 bases between. The CDR3 is 14 residues long. The CDR3 reads CSARDLRVQDTQYF. The CDR3 DNA reads TGCAGTGCTAGAGATCTGAGGGTTCAGGATACGCAGTATTTT.

The rearrangement links TRBV4-1 to TRBJ1-2; 8 bases fit TRBD1. The CDR3 consists of 13 residues. Germline trimming cut 4 bases from V and 10 bases from J; bases unmatched to any gene: 8. From germline, CDR1 is MGHRA and CDR2 YSYEKL. Here the CDR3 DNA reads TGCGCCAGCAGCCCTGAGGGGGACAGGCTCTACACCTTC. The encoded protein is CASSPEGDRLYTF.

The chain recombines TRBV6-2 or TRBV6-3 with TRBJ2-7; TRBD1 aligns across 9 bases. The CDR3 totals 16 residues. Unmatched junction bases numbered 12, after V lost 6 bases and J lost 3 bases. CDR1 is MNHEY, CDR2 SVGEGT, per germline. The CDR3 loop reads CASRDKSGQGGYEQYF. The CDR3, as DNA: TGTGCCAGCAGGGATAAATCGGGACAGGGAGGCTACGAGCAGTACTTC.